The rows below give T cell receptor beta chains drawn from one sample of a study of identical twins. MiXCR, run by TCRdb on the 5' RACE reads, gives a single entry per CDR3 protein. The sample contains around 480,000 distinct CDR3 sequences, 13% to 15% of which appear only once. This sample was shared with a second study, whose subject was yellow fever vaccine responses in identical twins.

Specimen: CD4+ T cells sorted from blood. These receptors came from a woman aged 18-29 years in good health. The CDR3 runs from the conserved cysteine through the conserved F or W. A D gene is named only where the DNA matches it firmly. The size entry is marked missing in some rows and otherwise reads once, few, many or a size class.

v_call: TRBV7-2; clone_size: .; d_call: .; j_call: TRBJ1-2; cdr3_nt: TGTGCCAGCAGCTTACTTGGATCCACCGGGGGTGGCTACACCTTC; cdr3_aa: CASSLLGSTGGGYTF
v_call: TRBV20-1; clone_size: many; d_call: .; j_call: TRBJ1-4; cdr3_nt: TGCAGTGCACCAGGGGAGGGCCTCAGAGGAAAACTGTTTTTT; cdr3_aa: CSAPGEGLRGKLFF
v_call: TRBV6-5; clone_size: .; d_call: .; j_call: TRBJ2-1; cdr3_nt: TGTGCCAGCAGTTCGGGGGCGCGCCACAATGAGCAGTTCTTC; cdr3_aa: CASSSGARHNEQFF
v_call: TRBV29-1; clone_size: .; d_call: TRBD1; j_call: TRBJ2-1; cdr3_nt: TGCAGCGTTGAAGCCCGACAGGGGGCGGACAATGAGCAGTTCTTC; cdr3_aa: CSVEARQGADNEQFF
v_call: TRBV7-9; clone_size: .; d_call: .; j_call: TRBJ2-7; cdr3_nt: TGTGCCAGCAGCGCGGGGACAGTCTACGAACAGTACTTC; cdr3_aa: CASSAGTVYEQYF
v_call: TRBV12-3/TRBV12-4; clone_size: few; d_call: .; j_call: TRBJ1-1; cdr3_nt: TGTGCGACCCTCCCAGTCTTGAACACTGAAGCTTTCTTT; cdr3_aa: CATLPVLNTEAFF
v_call: TRBV27; clone_size: .; d_call: TRBD1; j_call: TRBJ2-7; cdr3_nt: TGTGCCAGCAGTTCGTCGGGACAGGGGACCGACGAGCAGTACTTC; cdr3_aa: CASSSSGQGTDEQYF
v_call: TRBV20-1; clone_size: few; d_call: TRBD2; j_call: TRBJ2-3; cdr3_nt: TGCATATGTAGCGGGGCTAGCACAGATACGCAGTATTTT; cdr3_aa: CICSGASTDTQYF
v_call: TRBV7-9; clone_size: few; d_call: TRBD1; j_call: TRBJ2-7; cdr3_nt: TGTGCCAGCAGCTCGGCAACAGGGGCCCACGAGCAGTACTTC; cdr3_aa: CASSSATGAHEQYF
v_call: TRBV18; clone_size: .; d_call: .; j_call: TRBJ2-3; cdr3_nt: TGTGCCAGCTCACCTCCGGGGGCCCCAGATACGCAGTATTTT; cdr3_aa: CASSPPGAPDTQYF
v_call: TRBV18; clone_size: once; d_call: .; j_call: TRBJ2-4; cdr3_nt: TGTGCCAGCTCACCACCACAGAGAGCCAAAAACATTCAGTACTTC; cdr3_aa: CASSPPQRAKNIQYF
v_call: TRBV3-1; clone_size: .; d_call: .; j_call: TRBJ2-3; cdr3_nt: TGTGCCAGCGAGGATCGGGGGGCAGGAGATACGCAGTATTTT; cdr3_aa: CASEDRGAGDTQYF
v_call: TRBV4-3; clone_size: few; d_call: .; j_call: TRBJ1-4; cdr3_nt: TGCGCCAGCAGCCAAGGAGGGGGGTCAAATGAAAAACTGTTTTTT; cdr3_aa: CASSQGGGSNEKLFF
v_call: TRBV5-6; clone_size: many; d_call: TRBD1; j_call: TRBJ2-5; cdr3_nt: TGTGCCAGCAGTTCCGGGACAGGGACGTTTCGGGAGGAGACCCAGTACTTC; cdr3_aa: CASSSGTGTFREETQYF
v_call: TRBV7-2; clone_size: .; d_call: .; j_call: TRBJ2-7; cdr3_nt: TGTGCCAGCACCCTACAGGCAGGGTCCTACGAGCAGTACTTC; cdr3_aa: CASTLQAGSYEQYF
v_call: TRBV29-1; clone_size: .; d_call: .; j_call: TRBJ2-7; cdr3_nt: TGCAGCGCCCTCCGCAGCTACGAGCAGTACTTC; cdr3_aa: CSALRSYEQYF
v_call: TRBV11-1; clone_size: .; d_call: TRBD2; j_call: TRBJ2-2; cdr3_nt: TGTGCCAGCAGCTTAAAGGGCCTAGCGGGGCTTCACACCGGGGAGCTGTTTTTT; cdr3_aa: CASSLKGLAGLHTGELFF
v_call: TRBV29-1; clone_size: many; d_call: TRBD1; j_call: TRBJ1-2; cdr3_nt: TGCAGCGGTGAACTCACAGGGGCCCGGACCCATGGCTACACCTTC; cdr3_aa: CSGELTGARTHGYTF
v_call: TRBV20-1; clone_size: few; d_call: TRBD1; j_call: TRBJ2-4; cdr3_nt: TGCAGTGCTAGAGCGCCGGAACAGGGGAAAAACATTCAGTACTTC; cdr3_aa: CSARAPEQGKNIQYF
v_call: TRBV12-3/TRBV12-4; clone_size: many; d_call: .; j_call: TRBJ2-7; cdr3_nt: TGTGCCAGCAGTGGGGGCAGGTCCTCCTACGAGCAGTACTTC; cdr3_aa: CASSGGRSSYEQYF
v_call: TRBV6-2/TRBV6-3; clone_size: .; d_call: .; j_call: TRBJ2-3; cdr3_nt: TGTGCCAGCAGCCGAAGTAAACATACGCAGTATTTT; cdr3_aa: CASSRSKHTQYF
v_call: TRBV5-5; clone_size: .; d_call: .; j_call: TRBJ2-4; cdr3_nt: TGTGCCAGCAGCTTTCAGATGAACAGCCGGAACATTCAGTACTTC; cdr3_aa: CASSFQMNSRNIQYF
v_call: TRBV12-3/TRBV12-4; clone_size: many; d_call: TRBD1; j_call: TRBJ1-1; cdr3_nt: TGTGCCAGCAGTCCACACGACAGGGAGAACACTGAAGCTTTCTTT; cdr3_aa: CASSPHDRENTEAFF
v_call: TRBV29-1; clone_size: many; d_call: .; j_call: TRBJ2-3; cdr3_nt: TGCAGCGTTGAAGATCCTAGCGGCACAGATACGCAGTATTTT; cdr3_aa: CSVEDPSGTDTQYF
v_call: TRBV21-1; clone_size: .; d_call: .; j_call: TRBJ2-7; cdr3_nt: TGTGCCAGCAGCAAAGAGAGAGCGGGGGTTGAGCAGTACTTC; cdr3_aa: CASSKERAGVEQYF
v_call: TRBV7-9; clone_size: .; d_call: .; j_call: TRBJ2-3; cdr3_nt: TGTGCCAGCAGGCCAACTGGACAGACATACACAGATACGCAGTATTTT; cdr3_aa: CASRPTGQTYTDTQYF
v_call: TRBV3-1; clone_size: few; d_call: .; j_call: TRBJ2-7; cdr3_nt: TGTGCCAGCAGTTCAACCAGGAGCTCCTACGAGCAGTACTTC; cdr3_aa: CASSSTRSSYEQYF
v_call: TRBV30; clone_size: few; d_call: TRBD2; j_call: TRBJ2-1; cdr3_nt: TGTGCCTGGGGGATTAGCGGGAGCAATGAGCAGTTCTTC; cdr3_aa: CAWGISGSNEQFF
v_call: TRBV20-1; clone_size: few; d_call: TRBD2; j_call: TRBJ2-1; cdr3_nt: TGCAGTGCTAGTAAGGGTCTAGCGGGAAACAATGAGCAGTTCTTC; cdr3_aa: CSASKGLAGNNEQFF
v_call: TRBV13; clone_size: few; d_call: .; j_call: TRBJ2-4; cdr3_nt: TGTGCCAGCAGCACTCGGGACCGGGGGCTACTAGCCAAAAACATTCAGTACTTC; cdr3_aa: CASSTRDRGLLAKNIQYF
v_call: TRBV28; clone_size: few; d_call: TRBD1; j_call: TRBJ2-5; cdr3_nt: TGTGCCAGCAGTCCGCAGGGGACAGACACGGAAGAGACCCAGTACTTC; cdr3_aa: CASSPQGTDTEETQYF
v_call: TRBV12-3/TRBV12-4; clone_size: .; d_call: .; j_call: TRBJ2-6; cdr3_nt: TGTGCCTTCAGCCTAGGACTGGGTCAGAGAGGGGCCAACGTCCTGACTTTC; cdr3_aa: CAFSLGLGQRGANVLTF
v_call: TRBV30; clone_size: once; d_call: TRBD1; j_call: TRBJ2-7; cdr3_nt: TGTGCCTGGGGCGGACAGGGTAATTCCTACGAGCAGTACTTC; cdr3_aa: CAWGGQGNSYEQYF
v_call: TRBV20-1; clone_size: few; d_call: .; j_call: TRBJ2-4; cdr3_nt: TGCAGTGCCAGTACCCCAGGGCGAAACATTCAGTACTTC; cdr3_aa: CSASTPGRNIQYF
v_call: TRBV7-9; clone_size: many; d_call: .; j_call: TRBJ2-2; cdr3_nt: TGTGCCAGCAGAGAAGGGACGACAGCTAGCGGGGAGCTGTTTTTT; cdr3_aa: CASREGTTASGELFF
v_call: TRBV28; clone_size: few; d_call: TRBD1; j_call: TRBJ1-5; cdr3_nt: TGTGCCAGCACCGACGCCACAGGGGCCCAGTCCCCCCAGCATTTT; cdr3_aa: CASTDATGAQSPQHF
v_call: TRBV5-1; clone_size: .; d_call: .; j_call: TRBJ2-7; cdr3_nt: TGCGCCAGCAGCTTGGAGGCTAGCGAAAACACCTACGAGCAGTACTTC; cdr3_aa: CASSLEASENTYEQYF
v_call: TRBV5-6; clone_size: few; d_call: .; j_call: TRBJ1-1; cdr3_nt: TGTGCCAGCAGCTTAATGGCCACGACCCTTGAAGCTTTCTTT; cdr3_aa: CASSLMATTLEAFF
v_call: TRBV5-1; clone_size: few; d_call: .; j_call: TRBJ2-3; cdr3_nt: TGCGCCAGCAGCTTGGAGCGCGGATTTGCTAGCACAGATACGCAGTATTTT; cdr3_aa: CASSLERGFASTDTQYF
v_call: TRBV28; clone_size: few; d_call: .; j_call: TRBJ1-2; cdr3_nt: TGTGCCAGCAGTTTCCGAGCCGGGGGCTATGGCTACACCTTC; cdr3_aa: CASSFRAGGYGYTF
v_call: TRBV4-2; clone_size: few; d_call: .; j_call: TRBJ2-5; cdr3_nt: TGTGCCAGCAGCCAACCAACAAGCCAAGAGACCCAGTACTTC; cdr3_aa: CASSQPTSQETQYF
v_call: TRBV2; clone_size: .; d_call: TRBD1; j_call: TRBJ2-7; cdr3_nt: TGTGCCAGCGGGGCAACCGGGACAGGGGGCAACGAGCAGTACTTC; cdr3_aa: CASGATGTGGNEQYF
v_call: TRBV15; clone_size: few; d_call: .; j_call: TRBJ2-3; cdr3_nt: TGTGCCACCAGCAGAGTCCCCAGGTTTTCGGCTGATACGCAGTATTTT; cdr3_aa: CATSRVPRFSADTQYF
v_call: TRBV10-3; clone_size: few; d_call: .; j_call: TRBJ2-7; cdr3_nt: TGTGCCATCACGTCGGAATCCTACGAGCAGTACTTC; cdr3_aa: CAITSESYEQYF
v_call: TRBV12-3/TRBV12-4; clone_size: .; d_call: TRBD2; j_call: TRBJ2-1; cdr3_nt: TGTGCCAGCACCTCTTGGGGCGGGGGGAATTCCTACAATGAGCAGTTCTTC; cdr3_aa: CASTSWGGGNSYNEQFF
v_call: TRBV12-3/TRBV12-4; clone_size: many; d_call: .; j_call: TRBJ2-2; cdr3_nt: TGTGCCAGCAGGGAAGGGACCGGGGAGCTGTTTTTT; cdr3_aa: CASREGTGELFF
v_call: TRBV7-8; clone_size: many; d_call: .; j_call: TRBJ2-3; cdr3_nt: TGTGCCAGCAGCAGAAGACGAGCTAGCACAGATACGCAGTATTTT; cdr3_aa: CASSRRRASTDTQYF
v_call: TRBV27; clone_size: few; d_call: TRBD2; j_call: TRBJ2-1; cdr3_nt: TGTGCCAGCAGTTCGGGACTAGCGGTTAACAATGAGCAGTTCTTC; cdr3_aa: CASSSGLAVNNEQFF
v_call: TRBV7-2; clone_size: few; d_call: TRBD2; j_call: TRBJ2-5; cdr3_nt: TGTGCCAGCAGCTTAGGCCAGACTAGCGGGCAAGAGACCCAGTACTTC; cdr3_aa: CASSLGQTSGQETQYF
v_call: TRBV6-1; clone_size: .; d_call: TRBD2; j_call: TRBJ2-5; cdr3_nt: TGTGCCACCACGGCGGGGGGCAGAGTTGGAGGGACCCAGTACTTC; cdr3_aa: CATTAGGRVGGTQYF
v_call: TRBV6-5; clone_size: few; d_call: .; j_call: TRBJ2-3; cdr3_nt: TGTGCCAGCAGTTACGCAATAGCTGATACGCAGTATTTT; cdr3_aa: CASSYAIADTQYF
v_call: TRBV5-1; clone_size: .; d_call: .; j_call: TRBJ2-7; cdr3_nt: TGCGCCAGCAGCTTGGGTAACTGGGGATCCTACGAGCAGTACTTC; cdr3_aa: CASSLGNWGSYEQYF
v_call: TRBV6-1; clone_size: few; d_call: .; j_call: TRBJ1-5; cdr3_nt: TGTGCTACGGGGGGCAGCGGCAATCAGCCCCAGCATTTT; cdr3_aa: CATGGSGNQPQHF
v_call: TRBV5-1; clone_size: many; d_call: TRBD1; j_call: TRBJ1-1; cdr3_nt: TGCGCCAGCAGTACGGGACAGGGACGGACTGAAGCTTTCTTT; cdr3_aa: CASSTGQGRTEAFF
v_call: TRBV24-1; clone_size: medium-sized; d_call: .; j_call: TRBJ2-5; cdr3_nt: TGTGCCACCAGTGACGATCCGGGACTTGTCCAGTACTTC; cdr3_aa: CATSDDPGLVQYF
v_call: TRBV15; clone_size: .; d_call: TRBD1; j_call: TRBJ1-1; cdr3_nt: TGTGCCACCAGCAGAGAAGGGACAGTGAACACTGAAGCTTTCTTT; cdr3_aa: CATSREGTVNTEAFF
v_call: TRBV6-2/TRBV6-3; clone_size: .; d_call: .; j_call: TRBJ2-3; cdr3_nt: TGTGCCAGCAGTCGTCCAGGGCTGGACGGTACGCAGTATTTT; cdr3_aa: CASSRPGLDGTQYF